These 12 T cell receptor beta chains share one sample of origin, sequenced in a study of T cells in Graves' hyperthyroidism and ophthalmopathy. Amplification targeted TCR beta CDR3 regions from RNA transcripts. During a first-round RT-PCR of the TCR CDR3, the HTBI primer set was used. From the multiplex PCR reads, TCRdb called clonotypes with MiXCR, one entry per CDR3 protein. The sample has roughly 350,000 distinct CDR3 sequences; roughly 15% are singletons. Sequencing used blood. These receptors were taken from a woman between 25 and 40 years old with Graves' ophthalmopathy.

This clonotype was picked up many times. The V gene is TRBV7-9, the J gene TRBJ2-7; D might be TRBD1 (6 bases). The CDR3 sequence is 14 residues long. V was cut by 5 bases and J by 1 base, with 12 bases left in between. Per the germline V gene, CDR1 is SEHNR and CDR2 is FQNEAQ (reference sequence). CDR3 region: CASSKTGQSYEQYF. In DNA form, the CDR3 reads TGTGCCAGCAGCAAAACGGGACAATCCTACGAGCAGTACTTC.

This clonotype was seen many times. The chain has TRBV30 and TRBJ2-1, with 7 bases aligning to TRBD2. V gave up 3 bases and J gave up 0 bases; unmatched junction bases: 8. Germline loops: CDR1 GTSNPN, CDR2 SVGIG (reference sequence). CDR3 length: 16 residues. The CDR3 loop reads CAWRAGLRFSYNEQFF. CDR3 nucleotide sequence: TGTGCCTGGAGGGCGGGACTACGTTTCTCCTACAATGAGCAGTTCTTC.

In its sample, this clonotype was seen once. The rearrangement uses TRBV24-1 and TRBJ2-1, with TRBD2 identical over 8 bases. Trimming cost V 2 bases and J 6 bases; bases outside gene matches: 8. CDR1 KGHDR and CDR2 SFDVKD come from the germline V gene. CDR3 length: 16 amino acids. The CDR3 region has the DNA TGTGCCACCAGTGATTCTCTAGCGGGCCCCTTCAATGAGCAGTTCTTC. The encoded protein is CATSDSLAGPFNEQFF.

The sample holds many counts of this clonotype. V and J are TRBV4-1 and TRBJ2-5; D call uncertain. Germline CDR1 MGHRA, CDR2 YSYEKL. V was shortened by 0 bases and J by 1 base, with 9 bases between the two germline ends. This CDR3 has 15 residues. As DNA, the CDR3 is TGCGCCAGCAGCCAAGAACGCCCGTCCCAAGAGACCCAGTACTTC. Protein sequence: CASSQERPSQETQYF.

The chain links TRBV6-1 to TRBJ2-7; a possible D gene is TRBD1 (7 bases). Germline V lookup: CDR1 MNHNS, CDR2 SASEGT. V lost 7 bases to trimming and J lost 3 bases, with 13 bases between them. This CDR3 is 13 amino acids long. Here the CDR3 DNA reads TGTGCCAGCATCGACAGGGAGGACTACGAGCAGTACTTC. Protein sequence: CASIDREDYEQYF.

The rearrangement joins TRBV18 to TRBJ2-7; 9 nucleotides align to TRBD1. V shed 3 bases and J 1 base; nucleotides not matched to a gene: 7. Looked up from germline, CDR1 is KGHSH and CDR2 is LQKENI. CDR3 length: 16 amino acids. The CDR3: CASSPVDRGVSYEQYF. The CDR3 DNA sequence: TGTGCCAGCTCACCCGTGGACAGGGGAGTTTCCTACGAGCAGTACTTC. Drawing the rest from reference TRBV18 and TRBJ2-7, the complete variable domain is NAGVMQNPRHLVRRRGQEARLRCSPMKGHSHVYWYRQLPEEGLKFMVYLQKENIIDESGMPKERFSAEFPKEGPSILRIQQVVRGDSAAYFCASSPVDRGVSYEQYFGPGTRLTVT.

This clonotype was counted ten times or more. V gene TRBV2 combines with J gene TRBJ2-6, with a weak D call TRBD2 (7 bases). Per germline, CDR1 SNHLY and CDR2 FYNNEI. Deletions cut 3 bases from V and 2 bases from J, with 17 bases between. This CDR3 region has 18 residues. In DNA form, the CDR3 reads TGTGCCAGCAGTGATTGGGGGGGCGCCGAGACTGGGGCCAACGTCCTGACTTTC. Its translation: CASSDWGGAETGANVLTF.

As regards this clonotype: Germline is not matched at one junction end, which may reflect a read error. This chain joins TRBV3-1 and TRBJ2-2, with D hard to call. Germline V gene sequence: CDR1 LGHDT, CDR2 YNNKEL (reference sequence). The CDR3 consists of 17 residues. CDR3: CVSSQGRAWVYSGELFF. The CDR3 nucleotides read TGTGTCAGCAGCCAAGGTCGGGCTTGGGTGTATTCGGGGGAGCTGTTTTTT.

This chain joins TRBV11-3 and TRBJ2-1; TRBD1 aligns across 7 bases. After removal of 0 bases from V and 4 bases from J, the junction contained 15 bases not matched to a gene. Germline V gives CDR1 SGHNT, CDR2 YENEEA. CDR3 size: 19 residues. CDR3 nucleotides: TGTGCCAGCAGCTTAGATTACGGGTTAGAGGACAGGAGATACAATGAGCAGTTCTTC. It specifies CASSLDYGLEDRRYNEQFF.

This clonotype was seen many times. V usage is TRBV2 and J usage is TRBJ1-5, with no clear D. V lost 7 bases, J lost 1 base, and 8 bases lay in between. Germline V CDR1 and CDR2: SNHLY, FYNNEI. The CDR3 loop spans 13 amino acids. CDR3 protein: CASIEDSNQPQHF. CDR3 nucleotide sequence: TGTGCCAGCATAGAGGACAGCAATCAGCCCCAGCATTTT.

The chain combines TRBV24-1 with TRBJ1-2; D is perhaps TRBD1 (6 bases). V was trimmed by 4 bases and J by 7 bases, leaving 12 bases between them. Germline V gene lookup returns CDR1 KGHDR and CDR2 SFDVKD. The CDR3 is 13 residues long. The CDR3 bases are TGTGCCACCAGTGACTCAATGGACAGTGGCTACACCTTC. This codes for CATSDSMDSGYTF.

V gene TRBV19 combines with J gene TRBJ1-5; possible D gene TRBD1, 5 bases. The CDR3 consists of 15 residues. In germline, CDR1 is LNHDA, CDR2 SQIVND (reference sequence). Trimming removed 6 bases from V and 2 bases from J, with 14 bases in between. The CDR3 DNA is TGTGCCAGTAGCTCAGGAGGGGTTGGCAATCAGCCCCAGCATTTT. The encoded protein is CASSSGGVGNQPQHF.